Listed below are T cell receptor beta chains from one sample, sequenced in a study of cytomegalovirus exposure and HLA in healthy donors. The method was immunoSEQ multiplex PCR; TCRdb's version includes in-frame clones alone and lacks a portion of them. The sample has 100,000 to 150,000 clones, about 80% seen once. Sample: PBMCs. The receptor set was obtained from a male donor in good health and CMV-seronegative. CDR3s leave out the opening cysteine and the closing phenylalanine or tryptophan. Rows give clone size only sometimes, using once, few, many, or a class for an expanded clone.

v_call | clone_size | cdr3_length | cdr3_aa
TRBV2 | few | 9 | ASSPRAEAF
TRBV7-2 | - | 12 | ASSQLAGANEQF
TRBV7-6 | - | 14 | ASSLVQGERTDTQY
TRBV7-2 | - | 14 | ASSPNRDRGRYEQY
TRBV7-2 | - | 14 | ASSLARGGGPDTQY
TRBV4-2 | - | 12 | ASSRGRTTGELF
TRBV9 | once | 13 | ASSVGAGGNEKLF
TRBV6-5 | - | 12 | ASSRTGGNSPLH
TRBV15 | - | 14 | ATSLRTSGDYNEQF
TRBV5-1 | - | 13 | ASSLTPAVGTEAF
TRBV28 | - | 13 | ASNDRGYSGNTIY
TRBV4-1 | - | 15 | ASSQDPAGAYTGELF
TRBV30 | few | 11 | AWSVHRDTEAF
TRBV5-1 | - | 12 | ASSLDNSNQPQH
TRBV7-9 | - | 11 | ASSSDRGQPQH
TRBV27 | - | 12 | ASSSSGGFYEQF
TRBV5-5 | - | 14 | ASSLVPAGGVYEQY
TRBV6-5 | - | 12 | ASSYSVVNTEAF
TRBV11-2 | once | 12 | ASSPRGAGYEQY
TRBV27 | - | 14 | ASSFQPGAGPYEQY
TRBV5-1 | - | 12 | ASSLASRHETQY
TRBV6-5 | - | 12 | ASSYVQGGTEAF
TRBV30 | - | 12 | AWSMGTGGYGYT
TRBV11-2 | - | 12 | ASSIIQGTYEQY
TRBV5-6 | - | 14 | ASSSGTSGRADEQF
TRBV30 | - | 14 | AWSVLAGASTDTQY
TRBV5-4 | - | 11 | ASSFERNTEAF
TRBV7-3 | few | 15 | ASSPTAPTSWTDTQY
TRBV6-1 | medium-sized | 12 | ASSVGTGTYEQY